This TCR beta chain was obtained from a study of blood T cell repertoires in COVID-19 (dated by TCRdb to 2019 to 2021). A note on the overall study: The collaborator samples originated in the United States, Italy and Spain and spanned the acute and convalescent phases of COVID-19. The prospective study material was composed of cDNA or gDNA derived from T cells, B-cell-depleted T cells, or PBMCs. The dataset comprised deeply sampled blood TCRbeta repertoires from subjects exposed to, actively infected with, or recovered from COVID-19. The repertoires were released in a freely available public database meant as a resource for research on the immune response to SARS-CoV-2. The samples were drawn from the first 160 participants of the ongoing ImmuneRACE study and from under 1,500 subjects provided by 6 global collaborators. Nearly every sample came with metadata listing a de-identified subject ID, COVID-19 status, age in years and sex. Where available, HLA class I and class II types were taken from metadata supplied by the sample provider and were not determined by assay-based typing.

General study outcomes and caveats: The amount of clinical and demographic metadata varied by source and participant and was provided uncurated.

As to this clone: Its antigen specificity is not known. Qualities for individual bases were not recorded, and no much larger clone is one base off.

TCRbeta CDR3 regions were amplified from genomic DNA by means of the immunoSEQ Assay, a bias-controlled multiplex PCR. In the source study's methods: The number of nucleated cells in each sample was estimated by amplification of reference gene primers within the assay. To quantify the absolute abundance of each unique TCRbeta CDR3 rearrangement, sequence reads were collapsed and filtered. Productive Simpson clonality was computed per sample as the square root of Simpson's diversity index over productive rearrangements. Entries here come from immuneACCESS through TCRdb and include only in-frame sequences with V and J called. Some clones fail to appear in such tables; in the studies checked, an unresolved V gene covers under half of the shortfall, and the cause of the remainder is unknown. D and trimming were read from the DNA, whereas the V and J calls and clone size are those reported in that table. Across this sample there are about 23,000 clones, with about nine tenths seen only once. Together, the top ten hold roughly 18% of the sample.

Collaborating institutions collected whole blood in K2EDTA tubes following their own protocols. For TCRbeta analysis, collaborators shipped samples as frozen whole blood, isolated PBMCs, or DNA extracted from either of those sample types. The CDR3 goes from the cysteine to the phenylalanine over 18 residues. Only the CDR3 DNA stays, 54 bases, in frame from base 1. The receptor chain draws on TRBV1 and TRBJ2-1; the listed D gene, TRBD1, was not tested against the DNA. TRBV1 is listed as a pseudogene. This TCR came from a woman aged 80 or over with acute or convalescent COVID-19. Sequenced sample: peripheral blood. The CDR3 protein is CTSSYPGLAGTGDNEQFF. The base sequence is TGCACCAGCAGCTATCCAGGGTTGGCCGGGACAGGAGACAATGAGCAGTTCTTC.